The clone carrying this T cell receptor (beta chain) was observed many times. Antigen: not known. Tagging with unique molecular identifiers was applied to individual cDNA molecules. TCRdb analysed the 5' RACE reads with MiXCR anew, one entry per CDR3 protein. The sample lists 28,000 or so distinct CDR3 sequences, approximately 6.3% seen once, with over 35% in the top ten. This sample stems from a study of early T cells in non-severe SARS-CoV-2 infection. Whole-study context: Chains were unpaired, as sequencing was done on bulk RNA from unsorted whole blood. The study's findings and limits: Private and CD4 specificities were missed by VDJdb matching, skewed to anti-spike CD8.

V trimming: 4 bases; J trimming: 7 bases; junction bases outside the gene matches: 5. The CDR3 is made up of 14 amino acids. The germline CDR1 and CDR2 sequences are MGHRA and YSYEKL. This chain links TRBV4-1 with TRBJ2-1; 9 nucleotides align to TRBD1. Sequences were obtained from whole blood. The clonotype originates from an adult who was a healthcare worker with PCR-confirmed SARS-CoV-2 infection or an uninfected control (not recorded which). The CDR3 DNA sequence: TGCGCCAGCAGCCTCGGACAGGGGATTAATGAGCAGTTCTTC. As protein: CASSLGQGINEQFF.